These 5 T cell receptor beta chains share one sample of origin, sequenced in a study of persistence of HIV-infected CD4 T cells. Cells were stimulated with overlapping HIV-1 Gag 15-mer peptides. Sorting selected CD4+ T cells upregulating both CD40 ligand and CD69. These receptors have no identified antigens. The libraries were made with immunoSEQ version 4 in survey mode. Generated by immunoSEQ multiplex PCR, the TCRdb table keeps only in-frame clones and is missing some. This table holds about 32,000 clones, 70% found once. This sample comprised CD4+ T cells sorted from PBMCs after roughly 19-hour stimulation, obtained from a patient who received antiretroviral therapy. The receptors derive from an adult man with HIV who was CMV-seropositive.

This clone turned up a few times. J is TRBJ1-5 and V is TRBV19; D ambiguous. This CDR3 comprises 14 residues. Germline V gives CDR1 LNHDA, CDR2 SQIVND (reference sequence). V lost 3 bases and J 15 bases, leaving 21 bases between the germline ends. The CDR3 DNA follows: TGTGCCAGTAGTATTTCGGGAGACCAGTTTAAGCGGCATTTT. Protein: CASSISGDQFKRHF.

The chain uses TRBV6-5 and TRBJ2-2; D might be TRBD1 (6 bases). V lost 4 bases, J lost 4 bases, and 13 bases lay in between. The CDR3 sequence is 15 residues long. Germline V gives CDR1 MNHEY, CDR2 SVGAGI. The CDR3, as DNA: TGTGCCAGCAGTTCCAGGGGCCCTGGCACCGGGGAGCTGTTTTTT. Protein sequence: CASSSRGPGTGELFF.

The V call is TRBV5-8, the J call TRBJ1-1; a possible D gene is TRBD1 (5 bases). The V gene lost 2 bases and the J gene lost 5 bases, with 16 bases spanning the gap. This CDR3 is 15 amino acids long. CDR1 and CDR2 from the germline V gene are SGHTS and YDEGEE. The CDR3 nucleotides are TGTGCCAGCAGCTTCAGTCGGGGGTTTGGGACTGAAGCTTTCTTT. Translated: CASSFSRGFGTEAFF. The full variable domain, its missing parts supplied by reference TRBV5-8 and TRBJ1-1, is EAGVTQSPTHLIKTRGQQATLRCSPISGHTSVYWYQQALGLGLQFLLWYDEGEERNRGNFPPRFSGRQFPNYSSELNVNALELEDSALYLCASSFSRGFGTEAFFGQGTRLTVV.

The J gene is TRBJ2-7, the V gene TRBV6-5, with 10 bases fitting TRBD1. J gave up 2 bases and V 2 bases, and 3 bases lay outside the gene matches. Germline V gene sequence: CDR1 MNHEY, CDR2 SVGAGI. There are 15 residues in the CDR3. This CDR3 is CASSYRDRGAYEQYF. The CDR3 bases are TGTGCCAGCAGTTACAGGGACAGGGGAGCCTACGAGCAGTACTTC.

The chain carries TRBV24-1 and TRBJ2-2; 8 nucleotides align to TRBD2. The CDR3 is made up of 18 amino acids. Losses at the gene ends were 0 bases for V and 0 bases for J; bases not matched to a gene: 5. Germline CDR1 is KGHDR and CDR2 is SFDVKD. The CDR3 loop reads CATSDLRRGDANTGELFF. For the CDR3, the DNA is TGTGCCACCAGTGATTTGAGGCGGGGGGACGCGAACACCGGGGAGCTGTTTTTT.